The 21 T cell receptor beta chains listed next were all sequenced from one sample in a study of blood T cell repertoires in COVID-19. Only in-frame clones appear in the TCRdb table, and some are missing; sequencing was by immunoSEQ multiplex PCR. The data show some 120,000 clones, with around 90% seen just once and 1.5% held by the top ten. The source material was peripheral blood. These receptors were taken from a human donor in a cohort sampled during active COVID-19.

This chain links TRBV7-2 with TRBJ2-5; 9 bases match TRBD1. This CDR3 spans 15 amino acids. V was clipped by 5 bases and J by 3 bases; unmatched bases: 7. Germline CDR1 and CDR2: SGHTA and FQGNSA. The CDR3, as DNA: TGTGCCAGCAGCCTTAGGGGGGACAGGGAAGAGACCCAGTACTTC. This encodes CASSLRGDREETQYF.

This clone was seen only once. This rearrangement joins TRBV28 to TRBJ2-4; 8 bases agree with TRBD1. J gave up 4 bases and V 3 bases, and 5 bases lay outside the gene matches. The CDR3 runs to 15 residues. Germline values: CDR1 MDHEN, CDR2 SYDVKM. Here the CDR3 DNA reads TGTGCCAGCAGTTTTCAGGGACAGGATAAAAACATTCAGTACTTC. It yields the protein CASSFQGQDKNIQYF.

V usage is TRBV7-2 and J usage is TRBJ1-3; D is ambiguous. The V and J ends lost 1 base and 0 bases respectively, with 7 bases between them. The CDR3 loop spans 15 amino acids. Germline CDR1 is SGHTA and CDR2 is FQGNSA. The CDR3 region has the DNA TGTGCCAGCAGCTTAGTTCTCGGCTCTGGAAACACCATATATTTT. Amino acids: CASSLVLGSGNTIYF.

V and J are TRBV18 and TRBJ1-2; D unresolved. The germline gives CDR1 KGHSH, CDR2 LQKENI. V gave up 2 bases and J gave up 6 bases, with 7 bases separating them. The CDR3 is 12 residues long. CDR3 sequence: CASSPSGDGYTF. CDR3 DNA sequence: TGTGCCAGCTCACCATCCGGGGATGGCTACACCTTC.

This clone has a handful of counts. CDR3 residues: CASSYSTDPVLNEQYF. Written as DNA, the CDR3 is TGTGCCAGCAGTTACTCGACAGATCCAGTGCTAAACGAGCAGTACTTC. This chain joins TRBV2 and TRBJ2-7, with D possibly being TRBD1 (5 bases). Between the trimmed V and J ends, which lost 5 bases and 5 bases, there was a span of 22 bases. The germline V gene has CDR1 SNHLY and CDR2 FYNNEI. The CDR3 loop spans 16 amino acids.

This chain uses TRBV5-4 with TRBJ1-4; a weak D match, TRBD1 (6 bases). The CDR3 loop spans 13 amino acids. Per germline, CDR1 SGHNT and CDR2 YYREEE (reference sequence). The V gene lost 7 bases and the J gene lost 4 bases, with 11 bases spanning the gap. The CDR3 DNA sequence: TGTGCCAGCCGGACAGCGGATAATGAAAAACTGTTTTTT. This translates into CASRTADNEKLFF.

The chain recombines TRBV11-2 with TRBJ2-5; D not resolved. CDR3 size: 12 residues. Trimming removed 3 bases at V and 9 bases at J, with 11 bases between. Germline CDR1 reads SGHAT; CDR2 reads FQNNGV. CDR3 nucleotide sequence: TGTGCCAGCAGCTTTCCGACCCTAGCCCAGTACTTC. Amino acids: CASSFPTLAQYF. Complete variable domain (other parts from reference TRBV11-2 and TRBJ2-5): EAGVAQSPRYKIIEKRQSVAFWCNPISGHATLYWYQQILGQGPKLLIQFQNNGVVDDSQLPKDRFSAERLKGVDSTLKIQPAKLEDSAVYLCASSFPTLAQYFGPGTRLLVL.

This clone was seen a few times. CDR3 in amino acids: CASGHSEAFF. CDR3 bases: TGTGCTAGTGGTCACTCCGAAGCTTTCTTT. J is TRBJ1-1 and V is TRBV12-5; D unresolved. The CDR3 loop spans 10 amino acids. With 5 bases removed from V and 8 bases from J, the gap between germline ends came to 6 bases. The germline V gene has CDR1 LGHNT and CDR2 FRNRAP.

This chain connects TRBV7-9 to TRBJ2-5; weak D call: TRBD1 (6 bases). The length of the CDR3 is 18 residues. V was clipped by 1 base and J by 2 bases, with 20 bases between them. Per the germline V gene, CDR1 is SEHNR and CDR2 is FQNEAQ (reference sequence). In DNA form, the CDR3 reads TGTGCCAGCAGCTTAGGTTCTTTCGGTGGGGACAAACAAGAGACCCAGTACTTC. Translation: CASSLGSFGGDKQETQYF.

The chain has TRBV28 and TRBJ2-7, with a tentative D call TRBD2 (6 bases). The germline CDR1 and CDR2 sequences are MDHEN and SYDVKM. The CDR3 is 15 amino acids. V lost 3 bases and J lost 2, with 14 bases in between. The CDR3 DNA sequence: TGTGCCAGCAGTTTCCCGGGAGATAGACCCTACGAGCAGTACTTC. It codes for CASSFPGDRPYEQYF.

J is TRBJ2-1 and V is TRBV4-1; D not certain. The CDR3 sequence is 16 residues long. Germline values: CDR1 MGHRA, CDR2 YSYEKL. The ends were cut back, 2 bases at V and 0 bases at J, with 11 bases in the middle. This chain's CDR3 is CASSQQPTRSYNEQFF. The CDR3 bases are TGCGCCAGCAGCCAACAACCTACCCGCTCCTACAATGAGCAGTTCTTC.

Worth noting for this clone: One end of the junction fails to match germline, which may point to a read error. This chain connects TRBV29-1 to TRBJ2-1; tentative D call: TRBD2 (6 bases). The CDR3 is 12 residues long. Germline assignment: CDR1 SQVTM and CDR2 ANQGSEA. CDR3 DNA: TGCAGCGTTGGTCAGGTTGCGGGGTTCTCGGTCTTC. Amino acids: CSVGQVAGFSVF.

Details on this clone: Other DNA sequences in the same sample also yield this CDR3. This sequence joins TRBV18 and TRBJ2-5; TRBD1 might be the D (7 bases). V gave up 3 bases and J gave up 5 bases, with 16 bases separating them. Germline V gives CDR1 KGHSH, CDR2 LQKENI. The CDR3 has 15 amino acids. This CDR3 reads CASSPGGGGQETQYF. The CDR3 DNA is TGTGCCAGCTCACCGGGAGGAGGGGGCCAGGAGACCCAGTACTTC. The full variable domain, rest sourced from reference TRBV18 and TRBJ2-5, is NAGVMQNPRHLVRRRGQEARLRCSPMKGHSHVYWYRQLPEEGLKFMVYLQKENIIDESGMPKERFSAEFPKEGPSILRIQQVVRGDSAAYFCASSPGGGGQETQYFGPGTRLLVL.

The chain uses TRBV6-4 and TRBJ2-1, with 10 bases lining up with TRBD1. V dropped 6 bases and J dropped 5; count of bases not matched to a gene: 10. Germline lookup yields CDR1 MRHNA and CDR2 SNTAGT. CDR3 length equals 16 residues. The CDR3 is CASSLRTGGNNNEQFF. CDR3 bases: TGTGCCAGCAGCCTTAGGACAGGGGGGAACAACAATGAGCAGTTCTTC.

The chain employs TRBV6-5 and TRBJ2-5; 11 bases are shared with TRBD2. Germline assignment: CDR1 MNHEY and CDR2 SVGAGI. V shed 5 bases and J 1 base; nucleotides not matched to a gene: 3. This CDR3 has 15 residues. The CDR3 loop is CASSRLAGSQETQYF. The CDR3 DNA reads TGTGCCAGCAGTCGACTAGCGGGAAGCCAAGAGACCCAGTACTTC.

This clone was seen more than once but under ten times. The chain joins TRBV28 to TRBJ1-2; D call uncertain. The germline V gene has CDR1 MDHEN and CDR2 SYDVKM. This CDR3 comprises 16 residues. Deletions cut 6 bases from V and 7 bases from J, with 24 bases between. CDR3 nucleotides: TGTGCCAGCAGCTTACGACCATCAGGAGGGCATGGTGGCTACACCTTC. This sequence encodes CASSLRPSGGHGGYTF.

Details on this clone: Germline and junction disagree at one end, which may indicate a read error. The chain has TRBV7-7 and TRBJ2-5; TRBD1 might be the D (5 bases). This CDR3 comprises 15 residues. Germline CDR1 and CDR2: SSHAT and FNYEAQ (reference sequence). The CDR3 loop is CASSLNRRTVATQYF. CDR3 in DNA: TGTGCTAGCAGCTTAAACAGGCGGACGGTCGCGACCCAGTACTTC.

The chain combines TRBV18 with TRBJ2-1; 11 nucleotides match TRBD1. With 3 bases clipped from V and 7 bases from J, the junction kept 8 bases outside the gene matches. CDR3 length: 16 amino acids. The germline gives CDR1 KGHSH, CDR2 LQKENI. The CDR3, as DNA: TGTGCCAGCTCACCCCGGGACAGGGGGTTCGAGAATGAGCAGTTCTTC. Amino acid sequence: CASSPRDRGFENEQFF.

The V gene is TRBV5-1, the J gene TRBJ1-1; TRBD1 matches 12 bases. Per the germline V gene, CDR1 is SGHRS and CDR2 is YFSETQ. With 4 bases clipped from V and 5 bases from J, the junction kept 9 bases outside the gene matches. CDR3 length: 16 residues. The CDR3 loop reads CASSPGQGARGTEAFF. The CDR3 bases are TGCGCCAGCAGCCCGGGACAGGGGGCAAGGGGTACTGAAGCTTTCTTT.

V usage is TRBV6-5 and J usage is TRBJ2-1; a possible D gene is TRBD2 (6 bases). This CDR3 contains 15 residues. The V gene's germline CDR1 is MNHEY and CDR2 SVGAGI. The germline V and J ends were trimmed by 4 bases and 0 bases, with 10 bases remaining between them. CDR3 nucleotide sequence: TGTGCCAGCAGTTTTGGAGGGAACTCCTACAATGAGCAGTTCTTC. Its translation: CASSFGGNSYNEQFF.

The V and J genes are TRBV2 and TRBJ2-1, with 9 bases identical to TRBD2. This CDR3 has 15 residues. CDR1 and CDR2 (germline): SNHLY, FYNNEI. Losses at the gene ends were 7 bases for V and 6 bases for J; bases not matched to a gene: 10. The CDR3 DNA follows: TGTGCCAGCACCCAAACGGGACTAGCATCCAATGAGCAGTTCTTC. Translated, it gives CASTQTGLASNEQFF.